Each of the 22 T cell receptor beta chains below was sequenced from the same sample in a study of sequential checkpoint blockade in melanoma. Treatment indicated: randomized to nivolumab then ipilimumab (arm A) or the reverse (arm B). Here immunoSEQ multiplex PCR was the method, and the copy in TCRdb shows in-frame clones only, minus some. The repertoire holds about 2,500 clones, with under 15% as singletons. The source material was tumor tissue (inferred from file names), sampled from a patient given nivolumab and ipilimumab in sequence. The receptors were gathered from a human donor with melanoma.

This clone was found a few times. This chain joins TRBV6-8 and TRBJ2-7, with 9 bases identical to TRBD2. The germline V gene has CDR1 MNHGY and CDR2 SAAAGT. With V trimmed by 7 bases and J by 3 bases, 4 bases remained unmatched. CDR3 length equals 13 residues. The CDR3 reads CASTAGGRYEQYF. The CDR3 region has the DNA TGTGCCAGCACGGCGGGGGGGCGCTACGAGCAGTACTTC.

By share, this clone counts as medium-sized. V and J are TRBV11-3 and TRBJ2-3; tentatively, D is TRBD2 (5 bases). Trimming stripped 2 bases from V and 5 bases from J, with 17 bases between. Germline V CDR1 and CDR2: SGHNT, YENEEA. CDR3 length: 16 amino acids. CDR3 DNA sequence: TGTGCCAGCAGCTTATCCGGACCCCCGGAGGTAGATACGCAGTATTTT. It encodes CASSLSGPPEVDTQYF.

This sequence joins TRBV7-1 and TRBJ2-1, with D unresolved. TRBV7-1 is labeled an ORF, and its function is uncertain. Trimming pared 5 bases from V and 7 bases from J, leaving 12 bases between. The CDR3 runs to 13 residues. As DNA, the CDR3 is TGTGCCAGCAGCCCTTACGTGGCGAATGAGCAGTTCTTC. It translates to CASSPYVANEQFF.

In its sample, this clone ranks as large (0.1 to 1%). The chain employs TRBV9 and TRBJ2-1; TRBD2 aligns across 15 bases. This CDR3 has 17 residues. J lost 2 bases, V lost 4 bases, and 4 bases had no gene match. Germline CDR1 SGDLS, CDR2 YYNGEE. CDR3 nucleotides: TGTGCCAGCAGCTTGGGACTAGCGGGGGGCACCTACAATGAGCAGTTCTTC. Translation gives CASSLGLAGGTYNEQFF.

The genes are TRBV23-1 and TRBJ2-7; TRBD1 matches at 8 bases. TRBV23-1 is an open reading frame, and its role is uncertain. The CDR3 length is 13 residues. V lost 6 bases, J lost 6 bases, and 7 bases stayed unmatched. The CDR3 region has the DNA TGCGCCAGCAGCCATCCAGGGACAGGCGAGCAGTACTTC. Protein: CASSHPGTGEQYF.

The sample holds a few counts of this clone. The chain joins TRBV9 to TRBJ1-5; the D is unclear. Germline CDR1 is SGDLS and CDR2 is YYNGEE. The CDR3 runs to 13 residues. The V gene lost 3 bases and the J gene lost 3 bases, with 7 bases spanning the gap. CDR3 in amino acids: CASSAGFNQPQHF. In DNA form, the CDR3 reads TGTGCCAGCAGCGCCGGTTTCAATCAGCCCCAGCATTTT.

This clone was observed many times. The chain carries TRBV11-3 and TRBJ2-3; D may be TRBD2 (7 bases). The ends were cut back, 4 bases at V and 1 base at J, with 12 bases in the middle. The CDR3 is 15 amino acids. CDR1 SGHNT and CDR2 YENEEA come from the germline V gene. DNA for the CDR3: TGTGCCAGCAGCTGGGGCGGGGGCCGCACAGATACGCAGTATTTT. It encodes CASSWGGGRTDTQYF.

This clone counts as medium-sized. In DNA, the CDR3 is TGTGCCAGCAGCCATGGGACAGTGAACACCGGGGAGCTGTTTTTT. This codes for CASSHGTVNTGELFF. V is TRBV11-3 and J is TRBJ2-2; 7 bases line up with TRBD1. The CDR3 length is 15 residues. After removal of 5 bases from V and 1 base from J, the junction contained 4 bases not matched to a gene. Germline V lookup: CDR1 SGHNT, CDR2 YENEEA.

The V gene is TRBV11-3, the J gene TRBJ2-1; 13 bases are shared with TRBD2. Germline CDR1 SGHNT, CDR2 YENEEA. The CDR3 loop spans 19 amino acids. After removal of 3 bases from V and 4 bases from J, the junction contained 12 bases not matched to a gene. The CDR3 reads CASSLALTSGGAVYNEQFF. CDR3 coding DNA: TGTGCCAGCAGCTTGGCCCTTACTAGCGGGGGGGCCGTATACAATGAGCAGTTCTTC.

This chain connects TRBV18 to TRBJ1-2, with 9 bases fitting TRBD1. After removal of 4 bases from V and 2 bases from J, the junction contained 14 bases not matched to a gene. CDR3 length equals 18 residues. Germline V gene sequence: CDR1 KGHSH, CDR2 LQKENI. The CDR3 sequence: CASSLSWTGATSNYGYTF. CDR3 sequence (DNA): TGTGCCAGCTCACTGAGTTGGACAGGGGCAACTAGCAACTATGGCTACACCTTC.

By frequency in the sample, this clone is medium-sized. The V call is TRBV6-8, the J call TRBJ2-6, with TRBD1 identical over 7 bases. The V gene end was trimmed by 7 bases and the J gene end by 4 bases; junction bases not matched to a gene: 7. This CDR3 contains 15 residues. CDR1 and CDR2 (germline): MNHGY, SAAAGT. The CDR3 reads CASMLDRPGANVLTF. The DNA of the CDR3 is TGTGCCAGCATGTTGGACAGGCCCGGGGCCAACGTCCTGACTTTC.

The chain has TRBV18 and TRBJ1-4, with TRBD1 matching over 9 bases. Per the germline V gene, CDR1 is KGHSH and CDR2 is LQKENI. This CDR3 region has 16 residues. The J segment lost 8 bases and the V segment lost 1 base, leaving 8 bases of the junction unmatched. The CDR3 protein is CASSPLDRGGYEKLFF. Written as DNA, the CDR3 is TGTGCCAGCTCACCACTGGACAGGGGAGGATACGAAAAACTGTTTTTT.

This clone was counted a few times. The chain links TRBV19 to TRBJ1-6; D is unclear. CDR1 is LNHDA and CDR2 is SQIVND in the germline V gene (reference sequence). Trimming left V 6 bases short and J 0 bases short, with 9 bases between. This CDR3 is 15 amino acids long. CDR3 sequence: CASSGGSSYNSPLHF. CDR3 DNA: TGTGCCAGTAGCGGCGGCAGCTCCTATAATTCACCCCTCCACTTT.

In its sample, this clone was seen a few times. This chain joins TRBV10-3 and TRBJ1-1, with a weak D call TRBD1 (6 bases). V lost 2 bases and J lost 0, with 10 bases in between. Germline V gene lookup returns CDR1 ENHRY and CDR2 SYGVKD. This CDR3 is built from 15 residues. The CDR3 loop reads CAISERGPVNTEAFF. The CDR3 nucleotides read TGTGCCATCAGTGAGCGGGGGCCGGTGAACACTGAAGCTTTCTTT.

This clone was counted at least ten times. The genes are TRBV11-3 and TRBJ1-2; 8 nucleotides match TRBD1. CDR1 and CDR2 (germline): SGHNT, YENEEA. The trim removed 5 bases at V and 4 bases at J, leaving 6 bases unmatched. The CDR3 covers 14 residues. CDR3 protein: CASSPGTGFYGYTF. CDR3 nucleotides: TGTGCCAGCAGCCCGGGGACAGGCTTCTATGGCTACACCTTC.

This clone has just a few counts. The chain carries TRBV6-8 and TRBJ1-6; D remains unclear. Looked up from germline, CDR1 is MNHGY and CDR2 is SAAAGT. Deletions cut 5 bases from V and 6 bases from J, with 8 bases between. The CDR3 is made up of 13 amino acids. The CDR3 nucleotides are TGTGCCAGCAGTATAATGGGTAATTCACCCCTCCACTTT. It encodes CASSIMGNSPLHF.

This clone was counted between two and nine times. The CDR3 sequence is CASSVGNNGGELFF. The CDR3 nucleotides read TGTGCCAGCAGCGTAGGGAACAACGGCGGGGAGCTGTTTTTT. The chain combines TRBV9 with TRBJ2-2, with D unclear. The V end lost 0 bases, the J end lost 7 bases, and 10 bases lay between the germline ends. The CDR3 length is 14 residues. Looked up from germline, CDR1 is SGDLS and CDR2 is YYNGEE.

This rearrangement joins TRBV19 to TRBJ2-6, with D unclear. This CDR3 comprises 17 residues. V lost 7 bases to trimming and J lost 0 bases, with 16 bases between them. Per germline, CDR1 LNHDA and CDR2 SQIVND (reference sequence). In DNA form, the CDR3 reads TGTGCCAGTAACCTTAAAGGGCACCTCTCTGGGGCCAACGTCCTGACTTTC. Translation: CASNLKGHLSGANVLTF.

This clone is medium-sized. The chain is built from TRBV11-3 and TRBJ2-5; D perhaps matches TRBD1 (6 bases). Germline CDR1 and CDR2: SGHNT and YENEEA. The CDR3 is 14 amino acids. V lost 5 bases and J lost 3, with 13 bases in between. CDR3 residues: CASSPVSGEETQYF. CDR3 DNA sequence: TGTGCCAGCAGCCCAGTCTCAGGGGAAGAGACCCAGTACTTC.

By proportion, this clone is medium-sized. The chain carries TRBV6-8 and TRBJ2-1, with TRBD2 identical over 7 bases. V lost 6 bases, J lost 7 bases, and 18 bases stayed unmatched. Germline V gene data show CDR1 as MNHGY and CDR2 as SAAAGT. The CDR3 is made up of 17 amino acids. This CDR3 is CASRQPKSKGTTNEQFF. The CDR3 nucleotides are TGTGCCAGCAGACAACCCAAAAGCAAGGGGACTACGAATGAGCAGTTCTTC.

There are a few counts of this clone. The V and J genes are TRBV6-8 and TRBJ1-2, with D possibly TRBD1 on 5 matching bases. Between the trimmed V and J ends, which lost 6 bases and 8 bases, there was a span of 16 bases. Germline CDR1 MNHGY, CDR2 SAAAGT. CDR3 length: 13 residues. The CDR3 loop is CASSPGTWSGYTF. The DNA of the CDR3 is TGTGCCAGCAGCCCCGGGACGTGGAGCGGCTACACCTTC.

This clone has only a few counts. This chain links TRBV14 with TRBJ2-4; D is unresolved. The CDR3 loop spans 12 amino acids. CDR1 and CDR2 from the germline V gene are SGHDN and FVKESK. V gave up 0 bases and J gave up 9 bases, with 6 bases separating them. CDR3 in amino acids: CASSQDRTIQYF. DNA for the CDR3: TGTGCCAGCAGCCAAGATCGGACCATTCAGTACTTC.